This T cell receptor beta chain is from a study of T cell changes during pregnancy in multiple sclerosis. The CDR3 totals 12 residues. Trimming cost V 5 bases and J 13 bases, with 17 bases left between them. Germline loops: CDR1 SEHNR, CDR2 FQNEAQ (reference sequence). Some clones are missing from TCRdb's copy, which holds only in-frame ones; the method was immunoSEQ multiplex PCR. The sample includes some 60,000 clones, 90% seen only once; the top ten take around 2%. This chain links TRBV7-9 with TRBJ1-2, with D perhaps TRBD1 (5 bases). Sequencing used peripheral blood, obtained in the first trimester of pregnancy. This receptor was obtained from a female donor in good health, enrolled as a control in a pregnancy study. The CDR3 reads CASSLDSPRRTF. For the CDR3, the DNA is TGTGCCAGCAGCCTCGACAGTCCTCGTCGCACCTTC.